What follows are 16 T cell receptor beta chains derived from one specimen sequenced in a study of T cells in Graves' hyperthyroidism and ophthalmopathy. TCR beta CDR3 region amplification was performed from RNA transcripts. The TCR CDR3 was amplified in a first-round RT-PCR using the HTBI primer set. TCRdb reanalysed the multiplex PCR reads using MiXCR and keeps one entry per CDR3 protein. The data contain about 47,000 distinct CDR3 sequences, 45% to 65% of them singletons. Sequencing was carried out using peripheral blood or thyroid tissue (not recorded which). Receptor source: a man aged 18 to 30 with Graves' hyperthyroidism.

Written as DNA, the CDR3 is TGTGCCACCAGTGACGTTACCGGGACAGGCCGGGAGACCCAGTACTTC. It yields the protein CATSDVTGTGRETQYF. V usage is TRBV24-1 and J usage is TRBJ2-5, with 8 positions matching TRBD1. V shed 4 bases and J 5 bases; nucleotides not matched to a gene: 11. The germline V gene encodes CDR1 KGHDR and CDR2 SFDVKD. This CDR3 contains 16 residues.

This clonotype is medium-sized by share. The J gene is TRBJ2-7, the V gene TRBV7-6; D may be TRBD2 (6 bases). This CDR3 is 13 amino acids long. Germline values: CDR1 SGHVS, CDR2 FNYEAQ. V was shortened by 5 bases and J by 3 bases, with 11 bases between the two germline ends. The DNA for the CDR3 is TGTGCCAGCAGCCGCGGGACCATCTACGAGCAGTACTTC. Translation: CASSRGTIYEQYF.

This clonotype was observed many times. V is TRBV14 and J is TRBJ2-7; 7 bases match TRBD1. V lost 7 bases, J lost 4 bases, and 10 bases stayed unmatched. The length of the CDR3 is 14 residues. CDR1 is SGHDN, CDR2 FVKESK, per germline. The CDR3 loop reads CASKFSGRGYEQYF. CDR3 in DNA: TGTGCCAGCAAATTCTCCGGCAGGGGGTACGAGCAGTACTTC.

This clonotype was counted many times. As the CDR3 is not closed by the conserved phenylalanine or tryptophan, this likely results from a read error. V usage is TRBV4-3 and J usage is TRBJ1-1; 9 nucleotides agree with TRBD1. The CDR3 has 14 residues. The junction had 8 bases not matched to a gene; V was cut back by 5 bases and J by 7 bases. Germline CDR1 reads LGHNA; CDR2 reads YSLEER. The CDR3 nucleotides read TGCGCCAGCAGCAAGGGGACAGGGAGGAGTGAAGCTTTCCTT. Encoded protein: CASSKGTGRSEAFL.

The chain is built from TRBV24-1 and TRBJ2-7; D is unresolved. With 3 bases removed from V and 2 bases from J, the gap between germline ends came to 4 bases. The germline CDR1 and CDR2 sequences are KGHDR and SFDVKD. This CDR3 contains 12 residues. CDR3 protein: CATSDATYEQYF. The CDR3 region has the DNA TGTGCCACCAGTGATGCGACCTACGAGCAGTACTTC.

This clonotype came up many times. DNA of the CDR3: TGTGCCACCAAAACCCAGGACAGTTTCGACACGGACTATGGCTACACCTTC. Protein sequence: CATKTQDSFDTDYGYTF. The V gene is TRBV19, the J gene TRBJ1-2; possibly TRBD1 for D (6 bases). Per germline, CDR1 LNHDA and CDR2 SQIVND (reference sequence). CDR3 length: 17 amino acids. V was shortened by 10 bases and J by 3 bases, with 27 bases between the two germline ends.

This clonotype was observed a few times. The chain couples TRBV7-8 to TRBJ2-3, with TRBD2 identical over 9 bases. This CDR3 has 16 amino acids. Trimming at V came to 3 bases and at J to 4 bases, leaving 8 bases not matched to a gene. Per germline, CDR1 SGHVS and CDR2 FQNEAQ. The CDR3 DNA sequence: TGTGCCAGCAGCTTTTCGTCTGGCGGGAGGGCAGATACGCAGTATTTT. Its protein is CASSFSSGGRADTQYF.

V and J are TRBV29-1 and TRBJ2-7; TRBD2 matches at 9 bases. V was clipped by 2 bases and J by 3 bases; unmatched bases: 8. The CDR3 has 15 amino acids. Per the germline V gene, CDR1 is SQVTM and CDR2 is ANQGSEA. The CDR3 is CSVELGGGAHYEQYF. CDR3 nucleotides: TGCAGCGTTGAACTCGGCGGGGGGGCCCACTACGAGCAGTACTTC.

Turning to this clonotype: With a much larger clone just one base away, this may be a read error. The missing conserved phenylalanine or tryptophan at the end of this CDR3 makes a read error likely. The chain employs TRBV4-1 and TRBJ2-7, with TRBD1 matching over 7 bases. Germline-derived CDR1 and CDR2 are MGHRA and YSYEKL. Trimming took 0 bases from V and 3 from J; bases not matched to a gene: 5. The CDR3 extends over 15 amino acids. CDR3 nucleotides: TGCGCCAGCAGCCAAGATCTGAACAGGGGCTACGAGCAGTACCTC. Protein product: CASSQDLNRGYEQYL.

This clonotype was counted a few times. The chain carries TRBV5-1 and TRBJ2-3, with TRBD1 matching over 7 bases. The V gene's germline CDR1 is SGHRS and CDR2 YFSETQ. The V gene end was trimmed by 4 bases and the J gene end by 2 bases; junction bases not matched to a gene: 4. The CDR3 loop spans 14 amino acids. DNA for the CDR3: TGCGCCAGCAGCGTAGGGGGCTACACAGATACGCAGTATTTT. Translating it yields CASSVGGYTDTQYF.

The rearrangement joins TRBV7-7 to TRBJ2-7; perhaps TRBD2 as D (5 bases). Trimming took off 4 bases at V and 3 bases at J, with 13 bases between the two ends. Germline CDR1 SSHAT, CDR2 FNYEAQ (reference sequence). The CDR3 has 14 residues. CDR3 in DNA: TGTGCCAGCAGCTCAGACTATGGCGGCTACGAGCAGTACTTC. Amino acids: CASSSDYGGYEQYF. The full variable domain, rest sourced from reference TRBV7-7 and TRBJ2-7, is GAGVSQSPRYKVTKRGQDVTLRCDPISSHATLYWYQQALGQGPEFLTYFNYEAQPDKSGLPSDRFSAERPEGSISTLTIQRTEQRDSAMYRCASSSDYGGYEQYFGPGTRLTVT.

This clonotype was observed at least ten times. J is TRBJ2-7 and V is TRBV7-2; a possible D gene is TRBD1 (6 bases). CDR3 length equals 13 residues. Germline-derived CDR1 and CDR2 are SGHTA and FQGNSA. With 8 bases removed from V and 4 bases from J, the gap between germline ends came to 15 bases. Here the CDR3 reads CASARETGYEQYF. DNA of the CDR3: TGTGCCAGCGCGAGAGAAACAGGGTACGAGCAGTACTTC.

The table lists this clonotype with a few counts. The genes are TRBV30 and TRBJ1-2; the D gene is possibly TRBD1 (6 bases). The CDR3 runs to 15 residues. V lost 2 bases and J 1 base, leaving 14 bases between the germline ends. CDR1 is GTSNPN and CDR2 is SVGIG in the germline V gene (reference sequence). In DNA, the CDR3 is TGTGCCTGGAGTCCTGACAGGAGCCTTAACTATGGCTACACCTTC. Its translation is CAWSPDRSLNYGYTF.

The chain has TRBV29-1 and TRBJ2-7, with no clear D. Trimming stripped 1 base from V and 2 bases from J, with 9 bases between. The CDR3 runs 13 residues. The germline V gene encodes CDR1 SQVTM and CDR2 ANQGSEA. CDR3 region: CSVEGVLPYEQYF. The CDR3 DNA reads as TGCAGCGTTGAAGGGGTGTTGCCCTACGAGCAGTACTTC.

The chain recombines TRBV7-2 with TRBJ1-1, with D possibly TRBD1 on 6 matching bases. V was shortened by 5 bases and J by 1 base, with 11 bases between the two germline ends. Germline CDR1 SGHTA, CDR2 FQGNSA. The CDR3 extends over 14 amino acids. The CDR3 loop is CASSRGTRNTEAFF. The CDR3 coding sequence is TGTGCCAGCAGCCGCGGGACACGGAACACTGAAGCTTTCTTT.

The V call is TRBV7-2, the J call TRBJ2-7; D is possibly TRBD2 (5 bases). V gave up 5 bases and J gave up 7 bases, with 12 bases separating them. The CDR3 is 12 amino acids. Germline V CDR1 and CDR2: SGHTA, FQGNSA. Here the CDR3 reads CASSLRPGEQYF. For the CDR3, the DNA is TGTGCCAGCAGCCTCAGGCCGGGGGAGCAGTACTTC.